The text below deals with one TCR beta chain. Authors' processing steps: Cell counts per sample came from amplifying reference gene primers. Libraries were prepared by immunoSEQ multiplex PCR; TCRdb keeps only in-frame clonotypes and omits some of them. The V and J calls and clone size were taken over from that table, and D and trimming were inferred from the DNA. Altogether roughly 250,000 clones are present, 86% being singletons, with the ten largest covering over 7.5%. This sample is drawn from a study of blood T cell repertoires in COVID-19. Whole-study context: Acute-phase and convalescent COVID-19 samples originated in the United States, Italy and Spain.

V trimming: 6 bases; J trimming: 2 bases; junction bases outside the gene matches: 13. This CDR3 comprises 17 residues. Germline CDR1 LGHDT, CDR2 YNNKEL (reference sequence). The sequencing sample was made of peripheral blood. This TCR derives from a man aged 35-49 years who had recovered from COVID-19. The V gene is TRBV3-1 (or the pseudogene TRBV3-2), the J gene TRBJ2-3; 8 nucleotides agree with TRBD2. CDR3 loop: CASRGPWRGANTDTQYF. As DNA, the CDR3 is TGTGCCAGCAGGGGGCCGTGGCGGGGGGCGAACACAGATACGCAGTATTTT.